This T cell receptor beta chain was identified in a study of blood T cells in healthy people across ages (dated by TCRdb to about 2015). About the investigation overall: Template switching captured roughly one uniquely barcoded TCR beta cDNA molecule per two T cells in model experiments. The study measured age-related changes in TCR beta repertoire diversity using deep sequencing normalized with unique cDNA molecular identifiers. Four age groups were formed from the donors: young (average approximately 15 years), middle-aged (approximately 42), aged (approximately 60) and long-lived (about 80). To avoid experimental bias, donors of different ages were spread randomly across the sequencing lanes. The study analyzed two additional independent replicas of 1 million unique cDNA reads from the same blood draw for two donors, one aged 18 to 29 and one aged 80 or older. Here is what the overall study found, with its caveats: Compared with the aged group, more naive CD4+ T cells, fewer expanded clones and increased TCR diversity were shown by the long-lived group, suggesting age selection. A strong correlation was found between observed TCR beta diversity and the percentage of naive T cells measured by flow cytometry. Because profiling used bulk unsorted PBMCs, naive and antigen-experienced compartments could not be compared conclusively. Observed TCR beta diversity per million T cells fell roughly linearly with age, and a significant reduction was already apparent by age roughly 40. Estimates of total diversity from one million sequenced T cells were regarded as lower bounds and underestimates. Because donor CMV infection status was unknown, age-related changes in expanded clonotypes were potentially confounded.

The donors were roughly 38 Caucasian individuals from Russia, aged roughly 6 to 90 years, who were systemically healthy. Roughly 10 milliliters of peripheral blood were drawn from each donor into EDTA-treated Vacutainer tubes. Ficoll-Paque density-gradient centrifugation was used to isolate PBMCs, with at least 6.5 million per sample. Trizol reagent was used to extract total RNA from the PBMCs, yielding at least 5.5 micrograms per sample. Naive CD45RAhigh/CD27high T cell percentages were measured by flow cytometry on a PBMC aliquot from every donor. Taken from cysteine to phenylalanine, the CDR3 has 13 residues. Kept here is only the CDR3 DNA, which spans 39 bases and is read in frame from base 1. The germline V gene (reference sequence) supplies CDR1 LNHNV and CDR2 YYDKDF. Details on this clonotype: The antigen it binds to is not known. No base quality information exists; no much larger clone differs at one position.

Library preparation used 5' RACE. This sample was sequenced with an Illumina HiSeq 2500. A second PCR of roughly 6 to 11 cycles was run with a J-beta primer mix and a sample-barcoded 5' primer. A unique molecular identifier was introduced onto each TCR beta cDNA molecule by a template-switch 5' adaptor carrying 12 random nucleotides. Each sample yielded at least 2.5 million CDR3-containing paired-end reads. First-strand cDNA synthesis was performed from all RNA using the Mint cDNA synthesis kit, with priming by a TRBC-specific oligonucleotide. Following uracil-DNA glycosylase treatment, a first 18-cycle PCR with universal primers M1SS and BC2_uni_R was performed on all cDNA. In the original analysis: Normalization of each sample was performed by random selection of 1 million high-quality reads, each carrying a distinct molecular identifier. Reads sharing molecular identifiers were discarded rather than binned into consensus sequences. MiTCR, run with a Q25 quality threshold and the strictest error-elimination algorithm, handled CDR3 identification, clonotype clustering and error correction. A nonparametric unseen species model with Euler transformation was used to estimate a lower bound on total TCR beta diversity. Clones were called with MiXCR by TCRdb after fastp trimmed the public reads at Q25, and only in-frame beta chains were retained. Identical CDR3 protein sequences are pooled into one entry, listed with their most common genes and DNA. TCRdb, not the original authors, processed these V and J calls. The sample profile shows about 1 million distinct CDR3 sequences; 45% of them were found once. The leading ten clones occupy 18% of the sample.

This TCR derives from a woman aged 55-69 years in good health. The rearranged segments are TRBV15 and TRBJ2-5; the D gene cannot be resolved beyond TRBD1 or TRBD2, each matching 7 bases. The DNA end favors TRBJ2-7, so the J call may be wrong. Sequencing was performed on blood. The CDR3: CATRWEGAGEQYF. The nucleotide sequence reads as follows: TGTGCCACCAGGTGGGAGGGGGCGGGCGAGCAGTACTTC.